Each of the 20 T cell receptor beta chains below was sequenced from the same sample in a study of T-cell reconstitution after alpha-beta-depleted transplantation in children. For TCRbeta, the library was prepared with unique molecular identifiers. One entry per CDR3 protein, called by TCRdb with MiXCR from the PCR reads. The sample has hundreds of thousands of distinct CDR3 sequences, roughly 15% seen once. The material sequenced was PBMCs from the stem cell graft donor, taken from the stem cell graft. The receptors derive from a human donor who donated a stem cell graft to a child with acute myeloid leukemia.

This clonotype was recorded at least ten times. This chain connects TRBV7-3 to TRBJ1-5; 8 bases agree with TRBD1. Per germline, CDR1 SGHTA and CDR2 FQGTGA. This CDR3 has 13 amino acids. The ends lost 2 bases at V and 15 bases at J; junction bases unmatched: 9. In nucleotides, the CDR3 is TGTGCCAGCAGCTTATTCAGGGGGACAGGAGGGCATTTT. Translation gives CASSLFRGTGGHF.

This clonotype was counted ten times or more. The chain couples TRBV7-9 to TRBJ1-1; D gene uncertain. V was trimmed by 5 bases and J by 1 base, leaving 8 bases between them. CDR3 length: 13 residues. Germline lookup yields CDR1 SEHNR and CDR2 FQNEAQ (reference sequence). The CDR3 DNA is TGTGCCAGCAGCCCTGGAGGGAACACTGAAGCTTTCTTT. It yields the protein CASSPGGNTEAFF.

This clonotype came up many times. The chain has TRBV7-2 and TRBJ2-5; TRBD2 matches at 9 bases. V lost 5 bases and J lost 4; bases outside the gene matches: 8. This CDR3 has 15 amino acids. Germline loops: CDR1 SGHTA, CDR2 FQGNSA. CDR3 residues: CASSPGLATRETQYF. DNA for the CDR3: TGTGCCAGCAGCCCGGGACTAGCTACGAGAGAGACCCAGTACTTC.

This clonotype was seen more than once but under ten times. CDR3 region: CASSFTDRGGGDYGYTF. DNA of the CDR3: TGTGCCAGCAGCTTCACGGACAGGGGCGGTGGGGACTATGGCTACACCTTC. The chain combines TRBV7-2 with TRBJ1-2, with 9 bases aligning to TRBD1. Germline CDR1 reads SGHTA; CDR2 reads FQGNSA. The CDR3 spans 17 residues. Trimming took 3 bases from V and 3 from J; bases not matched to a gene: 11.

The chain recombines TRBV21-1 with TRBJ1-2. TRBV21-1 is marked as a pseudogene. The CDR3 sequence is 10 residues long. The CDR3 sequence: CASSINPGYF. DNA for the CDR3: TGTGCCAGCAGTATAAATCCGGGCTACTTC.

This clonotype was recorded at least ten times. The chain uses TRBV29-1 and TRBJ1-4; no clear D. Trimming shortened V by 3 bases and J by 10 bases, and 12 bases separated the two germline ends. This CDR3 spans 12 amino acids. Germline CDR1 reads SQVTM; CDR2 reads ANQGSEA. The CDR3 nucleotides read TGCAGCGTTGAGCTTGGTTTTGGAAAACTGTTTTTT. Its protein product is CSVELGFGKLFF.

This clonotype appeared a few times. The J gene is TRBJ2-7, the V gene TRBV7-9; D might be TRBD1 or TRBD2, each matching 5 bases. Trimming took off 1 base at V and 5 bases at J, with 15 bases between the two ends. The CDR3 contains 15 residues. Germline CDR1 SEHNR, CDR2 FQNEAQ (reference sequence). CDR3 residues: CASSLVVSGSNEQYF. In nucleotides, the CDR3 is TGTGCCAGCAGCTTAGTCGTGTCAGGGAGCAACGAGCAGTACTTC.

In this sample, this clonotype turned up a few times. The CDR3 loop reads CASSRAVNTEAFF. Written as DNA, the CDR3 is TGCGCCAGCAGCCGGGCTGTGAACACTGAAGCTTTCTTT. The chain has TRBV5-1 and TRBJ1-1; no clear D. V gave up 4 bases and J gave up 0 bases, with 7 bases separating them. This CDR3 has 13 amino acids. CDR1 is SGHRS, CDR2 YFSETQ, per germline.

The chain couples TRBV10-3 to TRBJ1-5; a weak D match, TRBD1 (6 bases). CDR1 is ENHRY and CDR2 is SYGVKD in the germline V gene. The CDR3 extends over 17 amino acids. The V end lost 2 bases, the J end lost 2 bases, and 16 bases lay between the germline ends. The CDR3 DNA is TGTGCCATCAGTGAGCCCAAAGGGGGGGTCGGCAATCAGCCCCAGCATTTT. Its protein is CAISEPKGGVGNQPQHF.

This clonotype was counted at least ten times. CDR3 bases: TGTGCCACCAGCAGAGGCGGGAACGTGAACGAGCAGTACTTC. Its protein is CATSRGGNVNEQYF. The J gene is TRBJ2-7, the V gene TRBV15; possible D gene TRBD2, 6 bases. V was shortened by 1 base and J by 5 bases, with 12 bases between the two germline ends. Germline V gives CDR1 LNHNV, CDR2 YYDKDF (reference sequence). This CDR3 contains 14 residues.

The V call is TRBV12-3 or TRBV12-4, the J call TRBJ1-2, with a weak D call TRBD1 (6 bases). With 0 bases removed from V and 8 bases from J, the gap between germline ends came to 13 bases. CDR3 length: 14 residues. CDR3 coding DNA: TGTGCCAGCAGTTTAGCCCCGACAGGTTCGGGCTACACCTTC. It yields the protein CASSLAPTGSGYTF.

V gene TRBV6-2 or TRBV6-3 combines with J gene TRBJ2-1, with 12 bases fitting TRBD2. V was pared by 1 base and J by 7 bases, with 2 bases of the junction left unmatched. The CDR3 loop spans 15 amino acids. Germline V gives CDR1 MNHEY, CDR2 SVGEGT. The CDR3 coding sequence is TGTGCCAGCAGTTACTGGACTAGCGGGGCTAATGAGCAGTTCTTC. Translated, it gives CASSYWTSGANEQFF.

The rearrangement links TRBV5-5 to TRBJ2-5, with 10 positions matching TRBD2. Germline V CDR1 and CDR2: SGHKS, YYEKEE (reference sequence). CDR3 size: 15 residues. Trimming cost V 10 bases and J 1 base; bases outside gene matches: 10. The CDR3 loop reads CAGLASGGFQETQYF. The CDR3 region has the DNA TGTGCCGGCTTAGCTAGCGGGGGCTTCCAAGAGACCCAGTACTTC.

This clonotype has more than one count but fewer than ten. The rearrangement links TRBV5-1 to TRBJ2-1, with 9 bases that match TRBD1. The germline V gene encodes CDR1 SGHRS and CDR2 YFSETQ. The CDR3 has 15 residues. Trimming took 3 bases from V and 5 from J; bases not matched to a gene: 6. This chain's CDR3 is CASSSRQGEDNEQFF. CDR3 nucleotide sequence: TGCGCCAGCAGCTCTCGACAGGGGGAAGACAATGAGCAGTTCTTC.

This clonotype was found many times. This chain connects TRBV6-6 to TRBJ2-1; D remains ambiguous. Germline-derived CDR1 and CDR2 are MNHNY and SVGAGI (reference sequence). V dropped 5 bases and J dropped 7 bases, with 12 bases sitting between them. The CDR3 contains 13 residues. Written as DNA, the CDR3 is TGTGCCAGCAGTCGTCGCCAAGGGAATGAGCAGTTCTTC. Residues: CASSRRQGNEQFF.

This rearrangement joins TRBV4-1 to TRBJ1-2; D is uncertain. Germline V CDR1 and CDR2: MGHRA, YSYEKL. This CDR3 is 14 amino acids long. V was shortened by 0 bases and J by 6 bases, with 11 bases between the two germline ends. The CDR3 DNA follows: TGCGCCAGCAGCCAAGATGCAGGACGCAATGGCTACACCTTC. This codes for CASSQDAGRNGYTF.

Here the CDR3 DNA reads TGTGCCAGCAGCCGAACGCTCGGGATGGGGGAGCTGTTTTTT. This codes for CASSRTLGMGELFF. The chain carries TRBV4-2 and TRBJ2-2; D perhaps matches TRBD2 (5 bases). The CDR3 totals 14 residues. The germline V and J ends were trimmed by 4 bases and 8 bases, with 14 bases remaining between them. Germline loops: CDR1 LGHNA, CDR2 YNFKEQ.

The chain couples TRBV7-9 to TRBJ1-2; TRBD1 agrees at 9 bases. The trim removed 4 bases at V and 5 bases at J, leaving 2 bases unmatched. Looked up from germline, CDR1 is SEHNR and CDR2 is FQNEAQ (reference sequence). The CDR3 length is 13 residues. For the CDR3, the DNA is TGTGCCAGCAGCTGGACAGGGGAGTATGGCTACACCTTC. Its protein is CASSWTGEYGYTF.

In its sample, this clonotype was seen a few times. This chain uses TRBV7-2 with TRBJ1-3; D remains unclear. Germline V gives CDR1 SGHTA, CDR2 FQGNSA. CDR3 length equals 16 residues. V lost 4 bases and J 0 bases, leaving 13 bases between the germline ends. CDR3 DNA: TGTGCCAGCAGCTCGACCAGGTTACGCTCTGGAAACACCATATATTTT. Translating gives CASSSTRLRSGNTIYF.

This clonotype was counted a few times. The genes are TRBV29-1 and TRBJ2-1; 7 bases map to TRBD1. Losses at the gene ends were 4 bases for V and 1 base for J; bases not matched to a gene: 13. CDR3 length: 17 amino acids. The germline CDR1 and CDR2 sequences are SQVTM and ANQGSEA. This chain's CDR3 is CSVGSNRGRVSYNEQFF. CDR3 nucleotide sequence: TGCAGCGTTGGGTCTAATAGGGGGCGGGTGTCCTACAATGAGCAGTTCTTC.